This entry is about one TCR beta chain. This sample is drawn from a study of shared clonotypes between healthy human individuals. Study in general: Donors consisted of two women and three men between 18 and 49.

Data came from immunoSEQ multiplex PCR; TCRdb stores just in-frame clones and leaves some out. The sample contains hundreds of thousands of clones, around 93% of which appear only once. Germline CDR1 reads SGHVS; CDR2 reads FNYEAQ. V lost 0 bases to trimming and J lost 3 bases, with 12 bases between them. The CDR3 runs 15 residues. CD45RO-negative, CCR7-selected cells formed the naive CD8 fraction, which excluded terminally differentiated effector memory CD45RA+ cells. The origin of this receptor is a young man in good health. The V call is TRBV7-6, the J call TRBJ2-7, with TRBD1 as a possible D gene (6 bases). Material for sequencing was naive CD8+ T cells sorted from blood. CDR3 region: CASSLALQGHYEQYF. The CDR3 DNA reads TGTGCCAGCAGCTTAGCCTTACAGGGTCACTACGAGCAGTACTTC.